One sample yielded the 24 T cell receptor beta chains listed below, sequenced in a study of regulatory T cells in long-lasting Graves disease. Noted time point: newly diagnosed GD, antithyroid drugs for less than 3 months. The TCR library was prepared using RNA isolated from PBMCs. CDR3 regions were amplified by Arm-PCR using iRepertoire HTBI primers to build TCR beta libraries. TCRdb analysed the multiplex PCR reads with MiXCR anew, one entry per CDR3 protein. Altogether 400,000 to 550,000 distinct CDR3 sequences are present, around 14% being singletons, with the ten largest covering around 15%. In addition, the sample was reused for a study of T cells in Graves' hyperthyroidism and ophthalmopathy.

Source: peripheral blood mononuclear cells (PBMCs), taken at new diagnosis, from a patient treated with antithyroid drugs. These receptors all stem from a woman aged 25 to 45 with Graves disease.

This chain connects TRBV10-2 to TRBJ2-3; TRBD2 matches 13 bases. This CDR3 has 16 residues. Per the germline V gene, CDR1 is WSHSY and CDR2 is SAAADI. J was trimmed by 8 bases and V by 3 bases; bases with no gene match: 8. CDR3 region: CASSDHGLAGAATQYF. The CDR3 DNA follows: TGCGCCAGCAGTGACCACGGACTAGCGGGAGCCGCTACGCAGTATTTT.

The chain links TRBV15 to TRBJ2-3; TRBD2 matches at 7 bases. The CDR3 has 17 residues. Per germline, CDR1 LNHNV and CDR2 YYDKDF (reference sequence). With V trimmed by 0 bases and J by 1 base, 7 bases remained unmatched. CDR3 nucleotides: TGTGCCACCAGCAGAGATACCCTAGCGGCGGGCACAGATACGCAGTATTTT. Its translation: CATSRDTLAAGTDTQYF.

On this clonotype: This likely reflects a read error, since a far larger clone is one base away. This chain joins TRBV11-1 and TRBJ2-3, with 11 bases fitting TRBD1. The J call may be incorrect, as the DNA end agrees better with TRBJ2-7. CDR3 size: 15 residues. Germline assignment: CDR1 SGHAT and CDR2 FQDESV (reference sequence). CDR3 nucleotide sequence: TGTGCCAGCAGCGAGGACAGGGGGCGAGGCAATGAGCAGTACTTC. Its translation: CASSEDRGRGNEQYF.

This clonotype was seen only a few times. This chain connects TRBV29-1 to TRBJ1-3, with D possibly matching TRBD1 (5 bases). The V end was cut by 4 bases, the J end by 3 bases, with 13 bases between. The CDR3 runs 14 residues. The germline gives CDR1 SQVTM, CDR2 ANQGSEA. CDR3 DNA: TGCAGCGTTGGGGACCCAGGTCGTGGAAACACCATATATTTT. Translation: CSVGDPGRGNTIYF.

This clonotype was seen at least ten times. The chain carries TRBV24-1 and TRBJ2-5; D gene unclear. The CDR3 loop spans 13 amino acids. V dropped 5 bases and J dropped 5 bases, with 11 bases sitting between them. Germline V CDR1 and CDR2: KGHDR, SFDVKD. DNA for the CDR3: TGTGCCACCAGTGCAGGAATCCGGGAGACCCAGTACTTC. This encodes CATSAGIRETQYF.

This clonotype was counted many times. The J gene is TRBJ2-3, the V gene TRBV28, with TRBD1 matching 9 bases. This CDR3 comprises 19 residues. J gave up 2 bases and V 6 bases, and 18 bases lay outside the gene matches. Germline lookup yields CDR1 MDHEN and CDR2 SYDVKM. CDR3 in DNA: TGTGCCAGCAGCCCCCTGTGGGCGAACAGACAGGGGGTCACAGATACGCAGTATTTT. It encodes CASSPLWANRQGVTDTQYF.

J is TRBJ1-2 and V is TRBV6-4, with D uncertain. CDR1 is MRHNA and CDR2 is SNTAGT in the germline V gene. The CDR3 is made up of 13 amino acids. V was trimmed by 2 bases and J by 4 bases, leaving 8 bases between them. DNA of the CDR3: TGTGCCAGCAGTGACAAGGGCTCCTATGGCTACACCTTC. This gives the protein CASSDKGSYGYTF.

In this sample, this clonotype turned up a few times. This chain connects TRBV7-2 to TRBJ2-1; 9 nucleotides match TRBD2. Germline V gene data show CDR1 as SGHTA and CDR2 as FQGNSA. The CDR3 contains 13 residues. Trimming at V came to 6 bases and at J to 6 bases, leaving 3 bases not matched to a gene. The chain's CDR3 is CASRKTSGNEQFF. CDR3 coding DNA: TGTGCCAGCAGAAAGACTAGCGGCAATGAGCAGTTCTTC.

The chain uses TRBV5-1 and TRBJ1-1; D possibly corresponds to TRBD1 (6 bases). Trimming removed 0 bases at V and 5 bases at J, with 14 bases between. The CDR3 runs 15 residues. Germline CDR1 reads SGHRS; CDR2 reads YFSETQ. CDR3 nucleotides: TGCGCCAGCAGCTTGGGAACAGGGTCGTCGACTGAAGCTTTCTTT. It encodes CASSLGTGSSTEAFF.

J is TRBJ1-3 and V is TRBV10-3; D is perhaps TRBD1 (5 bases). CDR1 is ENHRY, CDR2 SYGVKD, per germline. V was cut by 8 bases and J by 2 bases, with 10 bases left in between. This CDR3 has 13 amino acids. The chain's CDR3 is CAILEGTGNTIYF. In DNA, the CDR3 is TGTGCCATCCTCGAGGGGACTGGAAACACCATATATTTT.

There are many counts of this clonotype. This chain uses TRBV7-9 with TRBJ1-3; no firm D call. Germline V gene data show CDR1 as SEHNR and CDR2 as FQNEAQ (reference sequence). The CDR3 sequence is 14 residues long. V was trimmed by 5 bases and J by 5 bases, leaving 13 bases between them. CDR3 in DNA: TGTGCCAGCAGCCCGAGGAGGGCCCGAAACACCATATATTTT. It specifies CASSPRRARNTIYF.

J is TRBJ1-4 and V is TRBV12-3 or TRBV12-4, with TRBD1 as a possible D gene (5 bases). Trimming stripped 5 bases from V and 7 bases from J, with 23 bases between. This CDR3 comprises 17 residues. The DNA of the CDR3 is TGTGCCAGCAGTCCCCTCCCCCCGGGGGGGTTTCGTGAAAAACTGTTTTTT. Translating it yields CASSPLPPGGFREKLFF.

In this sample, this clonotype turned up a few times. The chain combines TRBV6-2 or TRBV6-3 with TRBJ2-1, with D possibly being TRBD1 (7 bases). The V gene lost 0 bases and the J gene lost 8 bases, with 14 bases spanning the gap. CDR3 length: 15 amino acids. Per the germline V gene, CDR1 is MNHEY and CDR2 is SVGEGT. CDR3 coding DNA: TGTGCCAGCAGTTACTCTCAGGGGGGCAGGGATGAGCAGTTCTTC. Translated: CASSYSQGGRDEQFF.

Many counts were recorded for this clonotype. The chain carries TRBV5-1 and TRBJ2-1, with 7 nucleotides matching TRBD2. V lost 4 bases and J lost 2; bases outside the gene matches: 9. CDR1 and CDR2 from the germline V gene are SGHRS and YFSETQ. This CDR3 spans 16 amino acids. CDR3 coding DNA: TGCGCCAGCAGCGTTCTTCAAGCGGGAACCTACAATGAGCAGTTCTTC. This encodes CASSVLQAGTYNEQFF. The whole variable domain, filled in from reference TRBV5-1 and TRBJ2-1, reads KAGVTQTPRYLIKTRGQQVTLSCSPISGHRSVSWYQQTPGQGLQFLFEYFSETQRNKGNFPGRFSGRQFSNSRSEMNVSTLELGDSALYLCASSVLQAGTYNEQFFGPGTRLTVL.

This chain links TRBV4-1 with TRBJ2-7, with D maybe TRBD2 (7 bases). The ends were cut back, 0 bases at V and 4 bases at J, with 28 bases in the middle. Looked up from germline, CDR1 is MGHRA and CDR2 is YSYEKL. The CDR3 has 20 amino acids. CDR3 sequence: CASSQEVAAAGASGSYEQYF. The CDR3 nucleotides are TGCGCCAGCAGCCAAGAGGTGGCGGCAGCAGGGGCTAGCGGTTCTTACGAGCAGTACTTC.

This clonotype was observed at least ten times. A junction boundary mismatches the germline segment, possibly from a read error. V usage is TRBV5-1 and J usage is TRBJ2-1, with 7 bases matching TRBD2. The CDR3 contains 14 residues. Germline lookup yields CDR1 SGHRS and CDR2 YFSETQ. CDR3 sequence (DNA): TGTGCCAGCAGCTCCGGACTAGGGAACAATGAGCAGTTCTTC. Protein product: CASSSGLGNNEQFF.

CDR3 residues: CATSEGPEAFF. CDR3 sequence (DNA): TGTGCCACCAGTGAAGGGCCTGAAGCTTTCTTT. The chain recombines TRBV24-1 with TRBJ1-1; D gene unclear. The germline gives CDR1 KGHDR, CDR2 SFDVKD. The CDR3 has 11 residues. Trimming shortened V by 4 bases and J by 6 bases, and 5 bases separated the two germline ends.

At least ten counts were recorded for this clonotype. The chain combines TRBV11-2 with TRBJ2-3; D could derive from TRBD1 or TRBD2 (5 bases each). V lost 7 bases to trimming and J lost 2 bases, with 16 bases between them. The V gene's germline CDR1 is SGHAT and CDR2 FQNNGV. The CDR3 covers 15 residues. CDR3 sequence reads: CASTRMGEPTDTQYF. CDR3 bases: TGTGCCAGCACCCGGATGGGGGAGCCCACAGATACGCAGTATTTT. Based on the CDR3 plus reference TRBV11-2 and TRBJ2-3, the full variable domain is EAGVAQSPRYKIIEKRQSVAFWCNPISGHATLYWYQQILGQGPKLLIQFQNNGVVDDSQLPKDRFSAERLKGVDSTLKIQPAKLEDSAVYLCASTRMGEPTDTQYFGPGTRLTVL.

This clonotype was seen at least ten times. V is TRBV5-1 and J is TRBJ1-1, with 7 bases fitting TRBD1. The germline V gene encodes CDR1 SGHRS and CDR2 YFSETQ. The J segment lost 1 base and the V segment lost 8 bases, leaving 8 bases of the junction unmatched. CDR3 length: 14 amino acids. The CDR3 sequence is CASYRDRANTEAFF. CDR3 bases: TGCGCCAGTTACCGAGACAGGGCGAACACTGAAGCTTTCTTT.

In its sample, this clonotype was seen many times. The V call is TRBV18, the J call TRBJ2-3; D might be TRBD1 or TRBD2, each matching 5 bases. Trimming removed 0 bases at V and 4 bases at J, with 11 bases between. The germline V gene encodes CDR1 KGHSH and CDR2 LQKENI. The CDR3 spans 15 residues. The CDR3 DNA is TGTGCCAGCTCACCACCGGGACCGGCCGCAGATACGCAGTATTTT. Protein sequence: CASSPPGPAADTQYF.

This clonotype was recorded many times. The chain has TRBV20-1 and TRBJ2-7; maybe TRBD1 (6 bases). Germline V gene lookup returns CDR1 DFQATT and CDR2 SNEGSKA (reference sequence). The CDR3 is 13 amino acids. With 5 bases removed from V and 0 bases from J, the gap between germline ends came to 11 bases. This CDR3 is CSAVTGSSYEQYF. The DNA for the CDR3 is TGCAGTGCTGTTACAGGGTCCTCCTACGAGCAGTACTTC.

This chain links TRBV12-3 or TRBV12-4 with TRBJ2-1; TRBD1 or TRBD2 may be the D gene (7 bases each). This CDR3 spans 15 amino acids. V dropped 4 bases and J dropped 8 bases, with 18 bases sitting between them. In DNA, the CDR3 is TGTGCCAGCAGTTCCCGCAGGGGGGGGTTAGATGAGCAGTTCTTC. This sequence encodes CASSSRRGGLDEQFF.

In regard to this clonotype: A much larger clonotype is one base distant, so this may be a read error. This sequence joins TRBV29-1 and TRBJ1-1; D unresolved. The germline V and J ends were trimmed by 3 bases and 9 bases, with 17 bases remaining between them. Germline lookup yields CDR1 SQVTM and CDR2 ANQGSEA. The CDR3 consists of 13 residues. The CDR3 here is CSVDRGLRTKAFF. CDR3 coding DNA: TGCAGCGTTGACAGAGGGCTTCGTACTAAAGCTTTCTTT.

Comments on this clonotype: Just one base apart from a much larger clone, this may be a read error. This chain joins TRBV5-1 and TRBJ1-5, with no clear D. The CDR3 runs to 12 residues. Germline V lookup: CDR1 SGHRS, CDR2 YFSETQ. The CDR3 here is CASSQNNQPQHF. CDR3 sequence (DNA): TGTGCCAGCAGCCAGAACAATCAGCCCCAGCATTTT.